One sample yielded the 10 T cell receptor beta chains listed below, sequenced in a study of blood T cell repertoires in COVID-19. The protocol was immunoSEQ multiplex PCR, while the TCRdb copy is restricted to in-frame clones and leaves out a portion. The table lists about 58,000 clones, 90% of them singletons, with approximately 1.3% in the top ten. The sequenced material came from peripheral blood. The receptors here all came from a man in his 60s with acute or convalescent COVID-19.

The DNA of the CDR3 is TGTGCCAGTAGTAACTCCGCAGGGCCCAGCTCTGGAAACACCATATATTTT. Protein sequence: CASSNSAGPSSGNTIYF. The chain recombines TRBV19 with TRBJ1-3; possible D gene TRBD1, 5 bases. The CDR3 has 17 residues. Trimming removed 4 bases at V and 0 bases at J, with 16 bases between. Germline CDR1 LNHDA, CDR2 SQIVND (reference sequence).

The chain uses TRBV19 and TRBJ1-4; TRBD1 matches 8 bases. V shed 7 bases, J shed 4 bases, and the junction held 5 bases outside the gene matches. CDR1 is LNHDA, CDR2 SQIVND, per germline (reference sequence). The CDR3 sequence is 14 residues long. CDR3: CASTGDRSNEKLFF. The CDR3 bases are TGTGCCAGTACCGGGGACAGGAGTAATGAAAAACTGTTTTTT.

This chain joins TRBV6-1 and TRBJ2-5; 11 nucleotides line up with TRBD1. V dropped 5 bases and J dropped 3; count of bases not matched to a gene: 5. The germline gives CDR1 MNHNS, CDR2 SASEGT. The CDR3 spans 15 residues. This chain's CDR3 is CASSSGTGGKETQYF. Written as DNA, the CDR3 is TGTGCCAGCAGTTCCGGGACAGGGGGAAAAGAGACCCAGTACTTC.

The genes are TRBV24-1 and TRBJ2-3; TRBD2 aligns across 14 bases. From germline, CDR1 is KGHDR and CDR2 SFDVKD. The CDR3 length is 17 residues. V lost 6 bases and J lost 7; bases outside the gene matches: 11. The DNA of the CDR3 is TGTGCCACCAGTTCACCCGGGACTAGCGGGAGTATAAATACGCAGTATTTT. Residues: CATSSPGTSGSINTQYF.

The V and J genes are TRBV11-3 and TRBJ2-3, with 7 bases aligning to TRBD2. The CDR3 sequence is 14 residues long. Germline CDR1 reads SGHNT; CDR2 reads YENEEA. J lost 4 bases, V lost 3 bases, and 4 bases had no gene match. The chain's CDR3 is CASSFGGSSDTQYF. Written as DNA, the CDR3 is TGTGCCAGCAGCTTTGGCGGGAGTTCAGATACGCAGTATTTT.

This chain connects TRBV4-2 to TRBJ2-7; tentatively, D is TRBD2 (6 bases). Trimming left V 0 bases short and J 5 bases short, with 14 bases between. CDR1 and CDR2 (germline): LGHNA, YNFKEQ. The CDR3 sequence is 15 residues long. The DNA for the CDR3 is TGTGCCAGCAGCCAAGATCAGACAGCGGGTAACGAGCAGTACTTC. Amino acid sequence: CASSQDQTAGNEQYF.

The rearrangement links TRBV7-4 to TRBJ1-3; 7 bases line up with TRBD1. CDR1 SGHVT and CDR2 SQSDAQ come from the germline V gene. V lost 5 bases, J lost 2 bases, and 12 bases stayed unmatched. The CDR3 length is 17 residues. CDR3 sequence: CASSPGTDESAGNTIYF. The DNA for the CDR3 is TGTGCCAGCAGCCCCGGGACAGATGAATCTGCTGGAAACACCATATATTTT.

The chain is built from TRBV20-1 and TRBJ2-3; 14 bases are a match to TRBD2. CDR1 is DFQATT, CDR2 SNEGSKA, per germline (reference sequence). The CDR3 consists of 13 residues. J lost 10 bases, V lost 3 bases, and 3 bases had no gene match. In nucleotides, the CDR3 is TGCAGTGCTAGTTTGACTAGCGGGGGGGCGCAGTATTTT. Encoded protein: CSASLTSGGAQYF.

The rearrangement joins TRBV25-1 to TRBJ2-1, with 9 bases matching TRBD1. The CDR3 spans 16 residues. The V gene's germline CDR1 is MGHDK and CDR2 SYGVNS. V shed 2 bases and J 2 bases; nucleotides not matched to a gene: 4. The CDR3 DNA reads TGTGCCAGCAGTGAACCGGGACAGGGTGCCTACAATGAGCAGTTCTTC. It translates to CASSEPGQGAYNEQFF. The full variable domain, in which reference TRBV25-1 and TRBJ2-1 provide the parts outside the CDR3, is EADIYQTPRYLVIGTGKKITLECSQTMGHDKMYWYQQDPGMELHLIHYSYGVNSTEKGDLSSESTVSRIRTEHFPLTLESARPSHTSQYLCASSEPGQGAYNEQFFGPGTRLTVL.

The chain employs TRBV30 and TRBJ1-2; TRBD1 matches 10 bases. V was pared by 3 bases and J by 4 bases, with 5 bases of the junction left unmatched. CDR1 is GTSNPN, CDR2 SVGIG, per germline (reference sequence). The CDR3 runs to 14 residues. The CDR3 coding sequence is TGTGCCTGGAGCCCCGACAGGGGGCCCTATGGCTACACCTTC. This codes for CAWSPDRGPYGYTF.